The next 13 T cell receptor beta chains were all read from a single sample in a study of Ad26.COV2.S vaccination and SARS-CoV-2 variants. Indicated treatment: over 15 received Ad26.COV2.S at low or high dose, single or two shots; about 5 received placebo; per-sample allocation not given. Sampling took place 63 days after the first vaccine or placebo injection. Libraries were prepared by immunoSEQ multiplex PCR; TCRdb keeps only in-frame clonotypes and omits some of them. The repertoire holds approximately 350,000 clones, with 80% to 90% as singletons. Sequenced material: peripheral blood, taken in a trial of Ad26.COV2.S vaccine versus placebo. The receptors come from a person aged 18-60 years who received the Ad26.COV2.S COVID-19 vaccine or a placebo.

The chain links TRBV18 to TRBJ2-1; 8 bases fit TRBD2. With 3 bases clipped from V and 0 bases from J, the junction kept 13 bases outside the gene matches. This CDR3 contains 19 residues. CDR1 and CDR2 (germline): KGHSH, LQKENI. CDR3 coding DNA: TGTGCCAGCTCACCCACAGGGAATAGCGGGGCCGGCTCCTACAATGAGCAGTTCTTC. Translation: CASSPTGNSGAGSYNEQFF.

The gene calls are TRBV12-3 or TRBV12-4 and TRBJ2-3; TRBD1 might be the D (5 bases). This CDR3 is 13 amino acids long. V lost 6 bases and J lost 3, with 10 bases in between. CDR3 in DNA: TGTGCCAGCAGGATAGGGGTTACAGATACGCAGTATTTT. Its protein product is CASRIGVTDTQYF.

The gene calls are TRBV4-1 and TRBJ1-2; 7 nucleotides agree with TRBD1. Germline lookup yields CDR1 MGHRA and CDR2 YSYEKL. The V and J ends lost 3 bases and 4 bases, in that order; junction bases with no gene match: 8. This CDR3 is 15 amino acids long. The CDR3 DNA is TGCGCCAGCAGCCAGGAAAGGGGACAGACCTATGGCTACACCTTC. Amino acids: CASSQERGQTYGYTF.

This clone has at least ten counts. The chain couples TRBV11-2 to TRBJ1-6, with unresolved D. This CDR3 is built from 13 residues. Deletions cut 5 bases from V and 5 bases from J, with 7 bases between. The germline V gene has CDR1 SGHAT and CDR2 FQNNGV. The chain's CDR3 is CASSTVDNSPLHF. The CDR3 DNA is TGTGCCAGCAGCACAGTTGATAATTCACCCCTCCACTTT.

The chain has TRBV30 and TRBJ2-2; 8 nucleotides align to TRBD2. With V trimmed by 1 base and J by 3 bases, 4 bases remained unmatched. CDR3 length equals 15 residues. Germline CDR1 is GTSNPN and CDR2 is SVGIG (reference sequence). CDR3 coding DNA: TGTGCCTGGAGTGCCCGCGGGGGGTACACCGGGGAGCTGTTTTTT. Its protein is CAWSARGGYTGELFF.

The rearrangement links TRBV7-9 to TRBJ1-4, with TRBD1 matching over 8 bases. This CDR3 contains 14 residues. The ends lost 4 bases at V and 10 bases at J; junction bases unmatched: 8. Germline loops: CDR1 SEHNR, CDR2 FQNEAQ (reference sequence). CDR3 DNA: TGTGCCAGCAGCTCGGACAGGGAGTTTCGAAAACTGTTTTTT. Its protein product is CASSSDREFRKLFF.

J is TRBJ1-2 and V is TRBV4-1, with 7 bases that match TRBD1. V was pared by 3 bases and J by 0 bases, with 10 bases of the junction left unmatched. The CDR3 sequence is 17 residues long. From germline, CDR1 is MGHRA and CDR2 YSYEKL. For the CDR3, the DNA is TGCGCCAGCAGCCACTCTACGGGGACAGCCTCTAACTATGGCTACACCTTC. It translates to CASSHSTGTASNYGYTF.

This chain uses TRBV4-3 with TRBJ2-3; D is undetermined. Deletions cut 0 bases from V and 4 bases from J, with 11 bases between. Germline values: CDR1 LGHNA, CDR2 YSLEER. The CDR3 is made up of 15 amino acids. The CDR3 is CASSQEGRLADTQYF. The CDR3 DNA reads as TGCGCCAGCAGCCAAGAGGGTAGGCTAGCAGATACGCAGTATTTT.

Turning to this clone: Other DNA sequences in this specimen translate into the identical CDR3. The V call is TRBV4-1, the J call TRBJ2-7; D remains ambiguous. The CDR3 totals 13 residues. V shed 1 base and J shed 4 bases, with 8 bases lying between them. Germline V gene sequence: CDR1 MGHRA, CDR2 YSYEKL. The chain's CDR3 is CASSQVGGYEQYF. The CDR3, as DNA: TGCGCCAGCAGCCAAGTCGGTGGGTACGAGCAGTACTTC.

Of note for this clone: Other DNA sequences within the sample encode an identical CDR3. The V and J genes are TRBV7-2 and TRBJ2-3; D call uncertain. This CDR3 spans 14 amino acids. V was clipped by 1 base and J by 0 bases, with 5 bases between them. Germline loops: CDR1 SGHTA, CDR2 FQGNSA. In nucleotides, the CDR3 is TGTGCCAGCAGCTTAGGCCTAAGCACAGATACGCAGTATTTT. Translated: CASSLGLSTDTQYF.

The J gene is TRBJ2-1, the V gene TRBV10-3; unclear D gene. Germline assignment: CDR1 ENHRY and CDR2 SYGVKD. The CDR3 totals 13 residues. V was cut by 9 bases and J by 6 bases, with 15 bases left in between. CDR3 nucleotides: TGTGCCATATGGACGGCAGGCCTCAATGAGCAGTTCTTC. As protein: CAIWTAGLNEQFF.

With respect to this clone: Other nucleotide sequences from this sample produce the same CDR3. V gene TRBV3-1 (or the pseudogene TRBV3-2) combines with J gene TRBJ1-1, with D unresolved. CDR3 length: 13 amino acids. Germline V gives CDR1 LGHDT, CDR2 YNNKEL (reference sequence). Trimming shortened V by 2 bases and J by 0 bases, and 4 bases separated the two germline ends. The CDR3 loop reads CASSQIVNTEAFF. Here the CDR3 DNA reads TGTGCCAGCAGCCAAATCGTGAACACTGAAGCTTTCTTT.

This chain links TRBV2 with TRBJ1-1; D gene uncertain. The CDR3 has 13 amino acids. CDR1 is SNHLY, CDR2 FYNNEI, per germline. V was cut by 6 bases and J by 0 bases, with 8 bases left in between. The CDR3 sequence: CASRQLMNTEAFF. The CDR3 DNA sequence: TGTGCCAGCAGACAGTTAATGAACACTGAAGCTTTCTTT.